What follows are 6 T cell receptor beta chains derived from one specimen sequenced in a study of molecular identifiers for immune sequencing clone quantification. TCRdb called the PCR reads again in MiXCR, with one record for every CDR3 protein. There are approximately 590,000 distinct CDR3 sequences in the sample; over 25% occur only once, and about 0.84% lies in the top ten. Sequenced input: naive CD8+ T cells from blood, with Jurkat cell RNA spiked in. Regarding subset: FACS-sorted CD8+CD4-CCR7+CD45RA+ naive T cells. Receptor source: a human donor in good health. Some libraries in this study had Jurkat cell RNA spiked in.

This clonotype was seen many times. CDR3 sequence: CATSRGPSGRYGSDTQYF. The CDR3 DNA reads TGTGCCACCAGCAGAGGCCCCTCGGGAAGGTACGGATCAGATACGCAGTATTTT. The chain combines TRBV15 with TRBJ2-3; D may be TRBD2 (5 bases). The CDR3 has 18 residues. Per the germline V gene, CDR1 is LNHNV and CDR2 is YYDKDF (reference sequence). The V and J ends lost 1 base and 4 bases respectively, with 21 bases between them.

The table lists this clonotype with a few counts. CDR3 loop: CASSSHSGTYEQYF. The CDR3 nucleotides are TGTGCCAGTAGTTCCCACAGCGGCACCTACGAGCAGTACTTC. The chain uses TRBV19 and TRBJ2-7; a weak D match, TRBD2 (5 bases). The CDR3 covers 14 residues. V was clipped by 5 bases and J by 2 bases, with 13 bases between them. Germline lookup yields CDR1 LNHDA and CDR2 SQIVND (reference sequence).

This chain joins TRBV29-1 and TRBJ2-1; 8 bases fit TRBD2. This CDR3 region has 14 residues. CDR1 is SQVTM, CDR2 ANQGSEA, per germline. Unmatched junction bases numbered 9, after V lost 7 bases and J lost 4 bases. In nucleotides, the CDR3 is TGCAGCGCGACCCGGGGGGGCCCGTACAATGAGCAGTTCTTC. Translation: CSATRGGPYNEQFF.

This clonotype has only a few counts. This CDR3 is CASSQAWAGDVYTF. The CDR3 DNA follows: TGCGCCAGCAGCCAAGCTTGGGCAGGTGACGTCTACACCTTC. The chain is built from TRBV4-1 and TRBJ1-2, with unresolved D. This CDR3 has 14 residues. Trimming took 1 base from V and 10 from J, leaving 16 bases between them. CDR1 is MGHRA and CDR2 is YSYEKL in the germline V gene.

This clonotype has at least ten counts. This rearrangement joins TRBV7-6 to TRBJ2-5; either TRBD1 or TRBD2 may fit D (5 bases each). Per germline, CDR1 SGHVS and CDR2 FNYEAQ. CDR3 length equals 13 residues. V shed 10 bases and J shed 5 bases, with 17 bases lying between them. Written as DNA, the CDR3 is TGTGCCATACTACAATTGGGGGAGGAGACCCAGTACTTC. Translation gives CAILQLGEETQYF. Using reference TRBV7-6 and TRBJ2-5 for the parts outside the CDR3, the full variable domain is GAGVSQSPRYKVTKRGQDVALRCDPISGHVSLYWYRQALGQGPEFLTYFNYEAQQDKSGLPNDRFSAERPEGSISTLTIQRTEQRDSAMYRCAILQLGEETQYFGPGTRLLVL.

At least ten counts were recorded for this clonotype. The chain joins TRBV4-2 to TRBJ1-1, with 8 bases aligning to TRBD1. The CDR3 consists of 14 residues. The J segment lost 4 bases and the V segment lost 3 bases, leaving 4 bases of the junction unmatched. Per germline, CDR1 LGHNA and CDR2 YNFKEQ. The CDR3 here is CASSHGQGSTEAFF. CDR3 DNA: TGTGCCAGCAGCCACGGACAGGGATCCACTGAAGCTTTCTTT.